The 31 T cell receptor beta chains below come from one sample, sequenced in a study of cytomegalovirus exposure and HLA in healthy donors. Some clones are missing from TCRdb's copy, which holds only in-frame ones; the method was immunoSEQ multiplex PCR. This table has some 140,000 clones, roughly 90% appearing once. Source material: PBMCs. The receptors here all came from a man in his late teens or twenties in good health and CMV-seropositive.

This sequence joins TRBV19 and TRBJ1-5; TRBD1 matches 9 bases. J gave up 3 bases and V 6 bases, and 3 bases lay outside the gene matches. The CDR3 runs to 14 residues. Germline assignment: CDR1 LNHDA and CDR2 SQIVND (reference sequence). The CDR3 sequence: CASRDRGNNQPQHF. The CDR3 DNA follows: TGTGCCAGTAGGGACAGGGGAAACAATCAGCCCCAGCATTTT. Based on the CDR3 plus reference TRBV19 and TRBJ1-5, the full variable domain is DGGITQSPKYLFRKEGQNVTLSCEQNLNHDAMYWYRQDPGQGLRLIYYSQIVNDFQKGDIAEGYSVSREKKESFPLTVTSAQKNPTAFYLCASRDRGNNQPQHFGDGTRLSIL.

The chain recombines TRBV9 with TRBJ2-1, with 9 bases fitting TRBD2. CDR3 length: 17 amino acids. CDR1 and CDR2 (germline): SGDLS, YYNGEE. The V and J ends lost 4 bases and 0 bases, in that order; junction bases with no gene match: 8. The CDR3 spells CASSSTSGLSSYNEQFF. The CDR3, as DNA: TGTGCCAGCAGCTCGACTAGCGGACTGAGCTCCTACAATGAGCAGTTCTTC.

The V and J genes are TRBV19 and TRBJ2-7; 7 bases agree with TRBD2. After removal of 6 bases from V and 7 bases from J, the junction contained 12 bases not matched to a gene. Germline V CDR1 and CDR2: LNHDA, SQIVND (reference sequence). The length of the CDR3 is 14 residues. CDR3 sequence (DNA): TGTGCCAGTAGCCCCGGCGGGAGCGCAAGGGAGCAGTACTTC. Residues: CASSPGGSAREQYF.

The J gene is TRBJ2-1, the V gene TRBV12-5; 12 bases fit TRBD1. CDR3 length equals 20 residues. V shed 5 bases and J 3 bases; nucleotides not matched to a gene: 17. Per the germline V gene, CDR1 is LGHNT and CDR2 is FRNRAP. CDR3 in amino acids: CASGAVTGTGGAWGYNEQFF. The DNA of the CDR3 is TGTGCTAGTGGTGCCGTTACCGGGACAGGGGGCGCTTGGGGCTACAATGAGCAGTTCTTC.

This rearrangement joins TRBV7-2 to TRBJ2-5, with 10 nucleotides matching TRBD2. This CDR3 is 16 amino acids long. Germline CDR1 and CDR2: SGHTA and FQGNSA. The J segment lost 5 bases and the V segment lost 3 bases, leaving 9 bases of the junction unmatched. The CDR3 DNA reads TGTGCCAGCAGCTTGTTGCCTAGCGGGGGTGGGGAGACCCAGTACTTC. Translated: CASSLLPSGGGETQYF.

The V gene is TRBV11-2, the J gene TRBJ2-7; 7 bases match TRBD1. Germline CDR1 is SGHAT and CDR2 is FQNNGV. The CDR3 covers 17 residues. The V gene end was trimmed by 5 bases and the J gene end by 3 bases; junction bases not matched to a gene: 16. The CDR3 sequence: CASSLRPRDRIHYEQYF. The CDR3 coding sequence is TGTGCCAGCAGCCTACGCCCCCGGGACAGAATCCACTACGAGCAGTACTTC.

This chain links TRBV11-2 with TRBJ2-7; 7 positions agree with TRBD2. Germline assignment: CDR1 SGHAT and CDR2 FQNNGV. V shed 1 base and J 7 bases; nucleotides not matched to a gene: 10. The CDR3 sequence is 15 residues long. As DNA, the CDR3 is TGTGCCAGCAGCTTAGGGTGGGAGGGCCCTTGGGAGCAGTACTTC. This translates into CASSLGWEGPWEQYF.

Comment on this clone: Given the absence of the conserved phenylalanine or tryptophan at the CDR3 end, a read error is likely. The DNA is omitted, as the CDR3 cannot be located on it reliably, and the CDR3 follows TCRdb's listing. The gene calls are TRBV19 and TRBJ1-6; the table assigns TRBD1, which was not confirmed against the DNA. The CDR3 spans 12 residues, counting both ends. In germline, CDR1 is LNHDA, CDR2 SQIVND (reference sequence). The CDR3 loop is CASWTPRTGFCV.

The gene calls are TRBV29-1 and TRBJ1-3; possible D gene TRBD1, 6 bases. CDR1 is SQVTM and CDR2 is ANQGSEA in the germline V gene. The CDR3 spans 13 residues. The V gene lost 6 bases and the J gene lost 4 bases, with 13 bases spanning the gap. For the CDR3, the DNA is TGCAGCGTATCCGGGACACGAGGAAACACCATATATTTT. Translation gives CSVSGTRGNTIYF.

The CDR3 DNA reads as TGTGCCAGCAGCTTATCACAGGGGAGGAACAATGAGCAGTTCTTC. It specifies CASSLSQGRNNEQFF. The chain links TRBV7-3 to TRBJ2-1, with a possible D match to TRBD1 (7 bases). CDR3 length: 15 residues. V was trimmed by 2 bases and J by 5 bases, leaving 13 bases between them. Germline loops: CDR1 SGHTA, CDR2 FQGTGA.

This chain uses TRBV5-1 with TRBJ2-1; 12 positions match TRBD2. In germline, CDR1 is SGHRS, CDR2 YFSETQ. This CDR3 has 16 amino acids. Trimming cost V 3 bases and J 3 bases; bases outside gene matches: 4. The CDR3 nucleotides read TGCGCCAGCAGCTGGGGGACTAGCGGGTACTACAATGAGCAGTTCTTC. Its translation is CASSWGTSGYYNEQFF.

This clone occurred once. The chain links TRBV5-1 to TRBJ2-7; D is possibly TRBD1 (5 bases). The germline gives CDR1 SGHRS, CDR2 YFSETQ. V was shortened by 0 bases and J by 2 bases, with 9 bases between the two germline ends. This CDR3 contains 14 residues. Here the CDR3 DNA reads TGCGCCAGCAGCTTGGAGGGCAGGGCCTACGAGCAGTACTTC. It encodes CASSLEGRAYEQYF.

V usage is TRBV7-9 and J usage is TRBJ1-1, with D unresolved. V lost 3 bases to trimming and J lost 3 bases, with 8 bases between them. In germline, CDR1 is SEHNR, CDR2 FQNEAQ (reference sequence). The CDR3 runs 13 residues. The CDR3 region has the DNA TGTGCCAGCAGCTTTTACTCTGACACTGAAGCTTTCTTT. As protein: CASSFYSDTEAFF.

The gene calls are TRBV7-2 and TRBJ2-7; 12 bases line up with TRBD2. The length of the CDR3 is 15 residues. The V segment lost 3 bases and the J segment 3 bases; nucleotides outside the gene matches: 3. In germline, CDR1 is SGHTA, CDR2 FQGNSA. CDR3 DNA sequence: TGTGCCAGCAGCTTGAGACTAGCGGGGGACTACGAGCAGTACTTC. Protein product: CASSLRLAGDYEQYF.

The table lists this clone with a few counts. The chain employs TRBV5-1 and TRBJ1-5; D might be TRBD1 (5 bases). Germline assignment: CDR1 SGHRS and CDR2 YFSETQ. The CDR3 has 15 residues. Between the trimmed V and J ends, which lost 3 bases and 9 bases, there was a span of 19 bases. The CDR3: CASSWGDGGSWPQHF. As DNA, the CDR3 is TGCGCCAGCAGCTGGGGGGACGGCGGGTCGTGGCCCCAGCATTTT.

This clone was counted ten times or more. The DNA for the CDR3 is TGTGCCAGCAGCTCCGGACTAGCGGGATCCTACGAGCAGTACTTC. Protein: CASSSGLAGSYEQYF. The chain uses TRBV5-4 and TRBJ2-7; 12 bases map to TRBD2. Germline CDR1 is SGHNT and CDR2 is YYREEE (reference sequence). With V trimmed by 3 bases and J by 1 base, 2 bases remained unmatched. The CDR3 has 15 residues.

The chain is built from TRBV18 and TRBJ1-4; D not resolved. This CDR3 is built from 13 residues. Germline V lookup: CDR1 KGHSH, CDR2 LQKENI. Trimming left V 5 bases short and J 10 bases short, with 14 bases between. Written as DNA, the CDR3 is TGTGCCAGCTCAGAGGGCTCCTTCGGAAAACTGTTTTTT. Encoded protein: CASSEGSFGKLFF.

CDR3 sequence (DNA): TGTGCCAGTAGTAGGCTAGCGGGATCCTACGAGCAGTACTTC. Translating it yields CASSRLAGSYEQYF. The gene calls are TRBV19 and TRBJ2-7, with 9 bases identical to TRBD2. The CDR3 is 14 amino acids. CDR1 is LNHDA and CDR2 is SQIVND in the germline V gene (reference sequence). J gave up 1 base and V 4 bases, and 2 bases lay outside the gene matches.

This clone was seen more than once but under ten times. The CDR3 reads CASSSGTGGYF. The CDR3 DNA reads TGTGCCAGCTCATCGGGGACAGGGGGATACTTC. The V gene is TRBV18, the J gene TRBJ2-7; 11 bases agree with TRBD1. The germline V gene encodes CDR1 KGHSH and CDR2 LQKENI. The CDR3 length is 11 residues. Trimming removed 5 bases from V and 13 bases from J; junction bases left unmatched: 4.

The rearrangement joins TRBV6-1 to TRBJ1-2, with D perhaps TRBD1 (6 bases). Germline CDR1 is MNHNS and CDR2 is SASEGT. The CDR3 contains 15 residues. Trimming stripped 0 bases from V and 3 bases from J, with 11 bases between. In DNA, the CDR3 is TGTGCCAGCAGTGAAGCGCGGCGGGGGCACTATGGCTACACCTTC. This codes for CASSEARRGHYGYTF.

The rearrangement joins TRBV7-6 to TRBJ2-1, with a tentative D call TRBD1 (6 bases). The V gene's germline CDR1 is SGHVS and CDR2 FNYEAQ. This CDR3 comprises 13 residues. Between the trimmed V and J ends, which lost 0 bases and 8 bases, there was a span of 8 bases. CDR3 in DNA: TGTGCCAGCAGCTTAGCGCACAGGGATGAGCAGTTCTTC. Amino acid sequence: CASSLAHRDEQFF.

Written as DNA, the CDR3 is TGTGCCTGGAGTACGGGACAGGGATCCTACGAGCAGTACTTC. It translates to CAWSTGQGSYEQYF. V and J are TRBV30 and TRBJ2-7; 9 bases align to TRBD1. Germline-derived CDR1 and CDR2 are GTSNPN and SVGIG (reference sequence). The CDR3 length is 14 residues. Trimming cost V 2 bases and J 1 base; bases outside gene matches: 3.

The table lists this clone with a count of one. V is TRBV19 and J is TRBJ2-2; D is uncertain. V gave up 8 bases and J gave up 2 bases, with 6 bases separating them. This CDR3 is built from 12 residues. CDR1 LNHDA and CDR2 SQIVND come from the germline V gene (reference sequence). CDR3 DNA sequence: TGTGCCAGTCGCAGTAACACCGGGGAGCTGTTTTTT. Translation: CASRSNTGELFF.

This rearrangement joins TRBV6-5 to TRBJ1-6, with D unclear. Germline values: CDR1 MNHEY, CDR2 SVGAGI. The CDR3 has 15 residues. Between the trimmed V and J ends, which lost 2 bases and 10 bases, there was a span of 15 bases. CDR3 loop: CASSYDPTPGSPLHF. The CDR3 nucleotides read TGTGCCAGCAGTTACGATCCCACTCCGGGGTCACCCCTCCACTTT.

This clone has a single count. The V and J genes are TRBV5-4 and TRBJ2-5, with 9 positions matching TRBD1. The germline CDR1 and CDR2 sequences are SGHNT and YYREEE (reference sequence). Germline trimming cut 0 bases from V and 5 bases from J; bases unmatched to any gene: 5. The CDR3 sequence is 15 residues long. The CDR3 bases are TGTGCCAGCAGCTTGGGAACAGGGGGCTACGAGACCCAGTACTTC. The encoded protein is CASSLGTGGYETQYF.

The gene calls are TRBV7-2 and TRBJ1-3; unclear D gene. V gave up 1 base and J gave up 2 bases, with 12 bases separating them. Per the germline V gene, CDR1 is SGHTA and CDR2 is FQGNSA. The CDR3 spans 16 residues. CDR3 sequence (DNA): TGTGCCAGCAGCTTAGAATCGGCGGTAGCTGGAAACACCATATATTTT. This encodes CASSLESAVAGNTIYF. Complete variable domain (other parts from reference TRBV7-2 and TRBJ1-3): GAGVSQSPSNKVTEKGKDVELRCDPISGHTALYWYRQSLGQGLEFLIYFQGNSAPDKSGLPSDRFSAERTGGSVSTLTIQRTQQEDSAVYLCASSLESAVAGNTIYFGEGSWLTVV.

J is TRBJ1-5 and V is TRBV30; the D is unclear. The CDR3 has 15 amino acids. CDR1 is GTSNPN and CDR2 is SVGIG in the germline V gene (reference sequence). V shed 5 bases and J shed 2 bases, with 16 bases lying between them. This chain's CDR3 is CAWGGPGLGNQPQHF. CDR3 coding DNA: TGTGCCTGGGGCGGGCCCGGGCTGGGCAATCAGCCCCAGCATTTT.

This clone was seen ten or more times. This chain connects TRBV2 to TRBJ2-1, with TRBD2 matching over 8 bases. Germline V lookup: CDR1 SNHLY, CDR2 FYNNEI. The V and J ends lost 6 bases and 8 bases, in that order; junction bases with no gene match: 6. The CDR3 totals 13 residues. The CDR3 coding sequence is TGTGCCAGCAGCAGCGGGGGAATCGATGAGCAGTTCTTC. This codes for CASSSGGIDEQFF.

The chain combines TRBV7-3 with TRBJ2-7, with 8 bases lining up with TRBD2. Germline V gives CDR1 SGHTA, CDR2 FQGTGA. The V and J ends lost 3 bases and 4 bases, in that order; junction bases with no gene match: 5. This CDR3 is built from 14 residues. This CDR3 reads CASSFGGERYEQYF. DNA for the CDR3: TGTGCCAGCAGCTTCGGGGGGGAGAGATACGAGCAGTACTTC.

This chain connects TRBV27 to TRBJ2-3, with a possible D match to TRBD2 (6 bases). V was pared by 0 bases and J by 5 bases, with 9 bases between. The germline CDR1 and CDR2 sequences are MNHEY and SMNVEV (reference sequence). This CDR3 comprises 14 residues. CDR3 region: CASSLSLSGDTQYF. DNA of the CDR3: TGTGCCAGCAGTTTATCGCTTAGCGGAGATACGCAGTATTTT.

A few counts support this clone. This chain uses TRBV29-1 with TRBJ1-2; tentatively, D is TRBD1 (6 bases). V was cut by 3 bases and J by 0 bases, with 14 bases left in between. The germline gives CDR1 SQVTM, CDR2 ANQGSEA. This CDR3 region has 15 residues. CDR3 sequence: CSVEGDRRTNYGYTF. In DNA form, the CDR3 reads TGCAGCGTTGAGGGTGACAGGAGGACTAACTATGGCTACACCTTC.